The rows below give T cell receptor beta chains drawn from one sample of a study of blood T cell repertoires in COVID-19. Some clones are missing from TCRdb's copy, which holds only in-frame ones; the method was immunoSEQ multiplex PCR. This sample has tens of thousands of clones, with around 75% found just once. The sample taken for sequencing was peripheral blood. The origin of the receptors is a human donor in a cohort sampled during active COVID-19. Each CDR3 is given with its conserved first and last residue. D genes are given only for firm matches. Clone sizes are given selectively: once, few, many, or a class where the clone is expanded.

TRBD2,TRBJ2-1,TRBV6-6,-,TGTGCCAGCAGTTACAAGGCGGGAGGGCAGCGTGAGCAGTTCTTC,CASSYKAGGQREQFF
-,TRBJ2-5,TRBV7-7,-,TGTGCTAGCAGCCTCCGTACGGGGGGCGCGGGAGAGACCCAGTACTTC,CASSLRTGGAGETQYF
TRBD2,TRBJ2-7,TRBV5-1,-,TGCGCCAGCAAGATACCCGATGAGACTAGCGACGAGCAGTACTTC,CASKIPDETSDEQYF
-,TRBJ1-2,TRBV6-5,-,TGTGCCAGCAGTTCCCCAGGCACAGGGAATGGCTACACCTTC,CASSSPGTGNGYTF
-,TRBJ1-6,TRBV27,-,TGTGCCAGCAGTAGGCAGGGTCAGAATTCACCCCTCCACTTT,CASSRQGQNSPLHF
-,TRBJ1-1,TRBV7-2,-,TGTGCCAGCAGCTTTCGAGGGATTGAAGCTTTCTTT,CASSFRGIEAFF
TRBD2,TRBJ2-1,TRBV15,few,TGTGCCACCAGCAGAGATTTCGGTAGCGGGAGTTCCAATGAGCAGTTCTTC,CATSRDFGSGSSNEQFF
-,TRBJ1-5,TRBV7-9,-,TGTGCCAGCAGCTTAGGGGGGGTCTCTTCCCAGCATTTT,CASSLGGVSSQHF
-,TRBJ1-1,TRBV3-1/TRBV3-2,-,TGTGCCAGCAGCCGCAGGGAGGACACTGAAGCTTTCTTT,CASSRREDTEAFF
-,TRBJ1-5,TRBV2,-,TGTGCCAGCAGTATCACTGATCAGCCCCAGCATTTT,CASSITDQPQHF
TRBD1,TRBJ1-2,TRBV11-2,-,TGTGCCAGCAGCTTAGAAGGACAGGGCACCAAGGGCTACACCTTC,CASSLEGQGTKGYTF
-,TRBJ2-3,TRBV10-3,-,TGTGCCATCAGTGTGGGTAGCGTTAGCACAGATACGCAGTATTTT,CAISVGSVSTDTQYF
TRBD1,TRBJ1-1,TRBV19,once,TGTGCCAGTAGTATTGACGGGACAGGCTCGAACACTGAAGCTTTCTTT,CASSIDGTGSNTEAFF
-,TRBJ2-3,TRBV27,-,TGTGCCAGCAGCCCGCCGGGCCTGCGGGCGGATACGCAGTATTTT,CASSPPGLRADTQYF
TRBD2,TRBJ2-7,TRBV5-5,-,TGTGCCAGCAGCCTTACTAGCGAGAGCTCCTACGAGCAGTACTTC,CASSLTSESSYEQYF
-,TRBJ2-3,TRBV6-1,-,TGTGCCAGCAGTGGTTGGAGGGCTCTCACAGATACGCAGTATTTT,CASSGWRALTDTQYF
TRBD2,TRBJ2-1,TRBV6-2/TRBV6-3,few,TGTGCCAGCAGTCAAGGACTAGCGGGAGGGGGCGATGAGCAGTTCTTC,CASSQGLAGGGDEQFF
TRBD2,TRBJ2-7,TRBV2,-,TGTGCCAGCAGGGATCTAGCGGAGCCTTCCGAGCAGTACTTC,CASRDLAEPSEQYF
-,TRBJ2-7,TRBV19,-,TGTGCCAGTAGTTTGGGGACAACTTCCTACGAGCAGTACTTC,CASSLGTTSYEQYF
-,TRBJ2-3,TRBV7-3,once,TGTGCCAGCAGCCCCCACTCCGGGGCAGATACGCAGTATTTT,CASSPHSGADTQYF
TRBD1,TRBJ2-7,TRBV27,-,TGTGCCAGCAGTCCCTCCCAGGGGGCCCGATCCTACGAGCAGTACTTC,CASSPSQGARSYEQYF
-,TRBJ2-1,TRBV7-2,-,TGTGCCAGCAGCTTCATCCCGAATTATGCGTACAATGAGCAGTTCTTC,CASSFIPNYAYNEQFF
TRBD1,TRBJ2-2,TRBV3-1/TRBV3-2,-,TGTGCCAGCAGCCAGGACAGGGGAATGACCGGGGAGCTGTTTTTT,CASSQDRGMTGELFF
TRBD1,TRBJ2-5,TRBV7-8,-,TGTGCCAGCAGCTTTTCCGAGGGACAGGGGGAGACCCAGTACTTC,CASSFSEGQGETQYF
TRBD1,TRBJ1-2,TRBV28,-,TGTGCCAGCAGTCCCCGGGGACAGGGCTATGGCTACACCTTC,CASSPRGQGYGYTF
-,TRBJ1-1,TRBV29-1,-,TGCAGCGTTTGGTTACGGTTTGGCACTGAAGCTTTCTTT,CSVWLRFGTEAFF
TRBD1,TRBJ1-5,TRBV5-8,few,TGTGCCAGCAGCTTGGAGCCAGGGGGCGGTGGGAGCAATCAGCCCCAGCATTTT,CASSLEPGGGGSNQPQHF
-,TRBJ2-2,TRBV19,-,TGTGCCAGTAGCAAGCTGACGAACACCGGGGAGCTGTTTTTT,CASSKLTNTGELFF
-,TRBJ2-5,TRBV5-4,-,TGTGCCAGCAGCTTGGTGGAGGGGGGGGAGACCCAGTACTTC,CASSLVEGGETQYF
-,TRBJ1-1,TRBV5-1,-,TGCGCCAGCAGCAAGACAGTGAACACTGAAGCTTTCTTT,CASSKTVNTEAFF
-,TRBJ1-1,TRBV28,-,TGTGCCAGCTGGACATTAGGCACTGAAGCTTTCTTT,CASWTLGTEAFF
TRBD2,TRBJ2-1,TRBV2,-,TGTGCCAGCAGCCTAACGAGGGGAGGGTCCTACAATGAGCAGTTCTTC,CASSLTRGGSYNEQFF
-,TRBJ1-3,TRBV3-1/TRBV3-2,-,TGTGCCAGCAGCCCTTCTGGAAACACCATATATTTT,CASSPSGNTIYF
TRBD1,TRBJ2-3,TRBV5-6,-,TGTGCCAGCAGCTTGGGGGGACAGGGGATAGATACGCAGTATTTT,CASSLGGQGIDTQYF
TRBD1,TRBJ2-7,TRBV6-5,-,TGTGCCAGCCAGAGGGGGCTCTACGAGCAGTACTTC,CASQRGLYEQYF
-,TRBJ2-3,TRBV19,-,TGTGCCAGTAGCAGCGAGGCAGATACGCAGTATTTT,CASSSEADTQYF
TRBD1,TRBJ1-1,TRBV4-2,few,TGTGCCAGCAGCCAGCCCGACAGGGAGAGGGAAGCTTTCTTT,CASSQPDREREAFF